This TCR beta chain was captured in a study of cytomegalovirus exposure and HLA in healthy donors (TCRdb year 2017). A note on the overall study: In an earlier analysis of some 550 of the donors, around 290 Gb of sequence data and 100 million or so unique TCR beta sequences from 180 million or so T cells were reported. An early release covering about 600 HLA-typed donors comprised approximately 290 gigabases of sequencing data and 65 million to 100 million unique TCR sequences. Among the roughly 400 genotyped donors, around 81% belonged to the genetic ancestry cluster associated with self-reported Caucasian donors. The study aimed to test whether cataloging public T cell receptors could reveal signatures of past pathogen exposure. The study profiled the T cell repertoires of 550 to 700 subjects by immunosequencing and related them to cytomegalovirus serostatus. Along with the roughly 700-subject first cohort, a separate validation cohort of over a hundred different subjects was used. The study combined high-throughput TCR immunosequencing, statistical association of individual TCRs with disease status, and machine learning to predict cytomegalovirus infection status. A later analysis re-examined previously published TCR beta repertoires from more than 650 donors and added high-resolution HLA genotyping to investigate patterns of TCR occurrence. Rather than drawing on any new phenotypic data, the later analysis identified candidate immune exposures from TCR beta sequences and the way those sequences occurred across donors. In an earlier analysis of around 540 of the donors, high-throughput TCR beta sequencing was used to judge whether each TCR beta V gene segment behaved as functional or pseudogenic. Donor age, sex, ethnicity and CMV serostatus were compiled alongside the repertoire data. A later genetic analysis took genome-wide SNP genotypes for about 55% of the roughly 670 donors and used that subset as a discovery cohort. Every repertoire in the discovery cohort had been generated on one and the same sequencing platform. Both class I and class II loci were covered by HLA typing, at four-digit resolution. The number of typed donors differed by locus: roughly 629-640 for A, B, C, DRB1 and DQB1; about 520 for DQA1; around 610 for DPA1; and around 450 for DPB1. Roughly five DR-DQ haplotypes were treated as single units for association and clustering because of strong linkage in the cohort. Among about 400 genotyped donors of the cohort, an average of roughly 230,000 unique TCR beta nucleotide sequences was sequenced per donor, of which about 20% were non-productive. Study-wide conclusions, independent of this receptor: In a later analysis, TCR association rates were found to vary across HLA loci, with the most associated TCRs seen for DRB1 alleles and the fewest for HLA-C alleles. In vitro tests confirmed that three of the cytomegalovirus-associated TCR beta chains recognize cytomegalovirus antigens. In a later genetic analysis, a missense DCLRE1C variant was associated with V-gene and J-gene trimming of TCR beta chains, and the association was replicated in an independent cohort. For the cohort, immune exposure information was limited to CMV serostatus. A further reported finding was that TCR beta sequences accurately predicted the HLA-A and HLA-B alleles for most subjects in the first cohort. Linkage disequilibrium might explain the correlated functional status among segregating V segments, but an unknown experimental factor could not be ruled out. In a later analysis, HLA-associated TCR beta chains were found to be more clonally expanded and to have lower generation probabilities than equally common non-associated chains. A group of highly shared sequence variants was considered likely to be a technical artifact of the sequencing pipeline. At a false discovery rate of 0.05, a later analysis linked under 20,000 TCR beta sequences to specific HLA alleles. When HLA alleles, especially DR and DQ, strongly co-occurred, TCR associations were difficult to assign to individual alleles. An earlier analysis of approximately 540 of the donors showed that most TCR beta V segments appeared in productive rearrangements either about 90% or about 30% of the time, which broadly matched IMGT annotations. Most TCR sequences were observed very rarely across donors, whereas some public TCRs were present in many individuals. Some IMGT-functional V segments, including TRBV6-2 and TRBV6-3, could not be distinguished by the 87-base-pair reads and were therefore excluded. According to a later analysis, parvovirus B19, influenza, CMV and Epstein-Barr virus appeared linked to several top co-occurrence clusters. In a later analysis, most CMV-associated TCR beta chains were found to appear HLA-restricted, with HLA associations seemingly driven largely by CMV exposure. In this cohort, only TCR beta chains were sequenced, and detectable features were limited by the absence of alpha or paired-chain data. Compared with the 666-donor mean, donors in an Asian-associated ancestry cluster had fewer N-insertions in productive TCRs, according to a later genetic analysis. The presence/absence analyses assumed that sequencing depth was roughly uniform across donors, and that assumption may not be true. The classifier was reported to diagnose cytomegalovirus status with high specificity and sensitivity in both the original and validation cohorts. Because some donors lacked HLA typing at each locus, the association tests relied only on the typed subset. It was suggested by the authors that the approach could potentially be generalized to other disease states and immunological phenotypes. Around 16 rarely observed V segments, including chromosome 9 orphons, were excluded from the earlier analysis of almost 600 of the donors because counts were too low. In the study, around 160 TCR beta chains were listed as associated with cytomegalovirus.

This clone was detected only a few times. Its specific antigen is unknown. Base quality data are lacking; no much larger clone is found one base away. The protocol used for the library was the immunoSEQ multiplex PCR assay. For the multiplex PCR, a mixture combining 60 forward primers for TCR Vbeta segments and 13 reverse primers for TCR Jbeta segments was used. Amplification of the CDR3 region of rearranged TCR beta genes was performed with a multiplex PCR assay on genomic DNA. The Illumina HiSeq System was used to sequence the amplified TCR beta libraries as 87-base-pair reads. Per the original workflow: In a later analysis, 70 million to 95 million unique TCR beta chains were counted across the 666 repertoires, and approximately 9.9 million of these chains were shared by at least two donors. Raw reads were error-corrected and collapsed into unique sequences with a nearest-neighbor algorithm that merged closely related sequences to remove PCR and sequencing errors. Alignment of CDR3 sequences to IMGT reference sequences was used to assign V, D and J gene segments. For a sequence to be retained, at least a six-nucleotide match to both a V gene segment and a J gene segment was required. A rearrangement was called productive if the CDR3 had no stop codons and remained in frame with V and J, and every other rearrangement was called non-productive. Following IMGT convention, CDR3 was defined as the stretch from the second conserved V-encoded cysteine to the conserved J-encoded phenylalanine. In an earlier analysis of 500 to 650 of the donors, sequences lacking an unambiguous match to a single V gene segment were excluded. In an earlier analysis of about 590 of the donors, a V segment was called functional when productive rearrangements were above 56.7%, and segregating when the standard deviation between donors exceeded 5%. A statistical classification framework was built for diagnosing cytomegalovirus status from the catalog of TCR beta chain sequences. In a later analysis, V and J genes were assigned by comparing TCR nucleotide sequences against IMGT/GENE-DB human TR gene sequences. A later analysis assigned CDR3 sequences and most-parsimonious VDJ recombination scenarios with the TCRdist pipeline. In a later analysis, every TCR beta chain was defined by the combination of its CDR3 amino acid sequence and its V-gene family, and reads without a unique V-gene family were dropped. As a way to deal with suspected cross-contamination and a sequencing artifact, a later analysis dropped roughly 600 nucleotide sequences that were highly shared and had low generation probability. A later analysis calculated a clonal expansion index for each public chain from normalized within-repertoire ranks of inferred template counts. A later analysis computed generation probabilities with a VDJ recombination model fitted to out-of-frame rearrangements, and checked the results against IGoR. In a later analysis, TCR-TCR, TCR-HLA and TCR-CMV co-occurrence was scored with hypergeometric tests, and a repertoire-size bias correction was applied to TCR pairs. A later analysis estimated false discovery rates by permuting HLA or CMV assignments 20 times. In a later analysis, co-occurring TCRs were grouped using DBSCAN, and TCRdist sequence similarity was added for clustering within HLA-allele-positive subsets. Repertoires with fewer than 30,000 or more than 120,000 public chains, plus five repertoires with anomalous nucleotide sharing, were excluded from co-occurrence clustering. Held by TCRdb, this immuneACCESS table contains in-frame sequences only and omits some clones. Under half of the omission traces to an unresolved V gene where checked; the cause of the rest is unknown. V, J and clone size reflect that table, while D and trimming were determined from the DNA. This sample gives over 110,000 clones in total; less than 80% of them show up just once. Together, the top ten hold over 8.5% of the sample.

The germline V gene (reference sequence) sets CDR1 to MNHEY and CDR2 to SMNVEV. The cysteine opens and the phenylalanine closes a CDR3 of 14 amino acids. CDR3 DNA only is kept here, 42 bases in frame from base 1. Cut back by 1 base and 3 bases, the V and J ends lie 9 bases apart. The cohort was made up of roughly 670 healthy bone marrow donors. Cohort members were all nominally healthy when sampled, although unrecorded immune exposures were likely present. The donor tested CMV seropositive and was one of the 289 seropositive cohort members. Each donor provided a peripheral blood sample, and peripheral blood mononuclear cells were used for TCR beta sequencing. The Qiagen DNeasy Blood Extraction Kit was used to extract genomic DNA from the blood cell samples.

Recombination joined TRBV27 with TRBJ1-1; the best D guess is TRBD1, with 5 bases matching. Sequencing input: PBMCs. The receptor was isolated from a woman aged 50 to 65 in good health and CMV-seropositive. The CDR3 protein: CASSLWGGDTEAFF. The DNA is TGTGCCAGCAGTTTATGGGGGGGGGACACTGAAGCTTTCTTT.